Below, one TCR beta chain is given with its context. The target antigen is unknown. This sample was taken from a study of blood T cells in healthy people across ages. Study background: Per two T cells, template switching captured roughly one barcoded beta molecule.

Alongside a J-beta primer mix, a sample-barcoded 5' primer served in a second PCR lasting 7 to 11 cycles. TCRdb reanalysed the 5' RACE reads using MiXCR and keeps one entry per CDR3 protein. The sample consists of some 880,000 distinct CDR3 sequences, about 36% of them appearing once. CDR3 length: 15 residues. Per germline, CDR1 SEHNR and CDR2 FQNEAQ (reference sequence). The germline V and J ends were trimmed by 3 bases and 2 bases, with 13 bases remaining between them. General study results and limits: TCR beta diversity, measured per million T cells, fell in a roughly linear way with age. Diversity was higher, and naive CD4+ cells more numerous, in long-lived donors than in aged donors. Considered underestimates were the diversity estimates obtained from one million T cells.

V is TRBV7-9 and J is TRBJ1-2, with D perhaps matching TRBD1 (6 bases). Sequencing was carried out using blood. This sequence was found in a man between 18 and 29 years old in good health. As DNA, the CDR3 is TGTGCCAGCAGCTTTACAGGGTTGATGAACTATGGCTACACCTTC. This gives the protein CASSFTGLMNYGYTF.